Below are 21 T cell receptor beta chains sequenced from a single sample in a study of T cells expressing NK-cell markers. TCRdb re-called the 5' RACE reads and gives one entry per CDR3 protein, without DNA. In all, the sample yields a few hundred thousand distinct CDR3 sequences. Sequenced sample: blood T cells: a sorted CD56 or NKG2C T cell subset, CD4+ or CD8+ T cells, or bulk PBMC T cells (not recorded which). These receptors all come from a woman in her 50s in good health.

The chain uses TRBV12-3 or TRBV12-4 and TRBJ2-1; with no DNA, the TCRdb D assignment of TRBD2 cannot be verified. This CDR3 has 18 residues. CDR3 region: CASSHLGLAGGEYNEQFF.

The gene calls are TRBV6-5 and TRBJ2-7; the TCRdb D gene call, TRBD1, has no DNA to confirm it. This CDR3 region has 14 residues. Germline-derived CDR1 and CDR2 are MNHEY and SVGAGI. The CDR3 sequence is CASSTTVSSYEQYF.

V gene TRBV11-2 combines with J gene TRBJ2-2; no DNA is available, so the TRBD1 call from TCRdb remains unchecked. The CDR3 totals 15 residues. Germline values: CDR1 SGHAT, CDR2 FQNNGV. CDR3 in amino acids: CASSPGQIPRGELFF.

This chain's CDR3 is CASSPIAGGGTDTQYF. The V gene is TRBV7-3, the J gene TRBJ2-3; TCRdb picks TRBD2, but there is no DNA to check that call. This CDR3 is built from 16 residues. CDR1 SGHTA and CDR2 FQGTGA come from the germline V gene.

The V and J genes are TRBV29-1 and TRBJ2-1; TCRdb reports TRBD2, a call that lacks DNA to check it against. The CDR3 is 15 residues long. Germline assignment: CDR1 SQVTM and CDR2 ANQGSEA. CDR3 loop: CSVGLLAGGPNEQFF.

This sequence joins TRBV24-1 and TRBJ2-5; TCRdb's D call, TRBD2, is unchecked because there is no DNA. The CDR3 sequence is 15 residues long. The germline V gene encodes CDR1 KGHDR and CDR2 SFDVKD. The CDR3 protein is CATSGPAGREETQYF.

The chain employs TRBV24-1 and TRBJ2-3; no DNA is available, so the TRBD2 call from TCRdb remains unchecked. Germline CDR1 reads KGHDR; CDR2 reads SFDVKD. This CDR3 contains 15 residues. The CDR3 sequence: CATSDPRVKVATQYF.

V usage is TRBV11-3 and J usage is TRBJ1-2. The germline V gene encodes CDR1 SGHNT and CDR2 YENEEA. The CDR3 has 17 residues. CDR3 sequence reads: CASSQGQGHGTRYGYTF.

This chain's CDR3 is CASSDRAVGYEQYF. The gene calls are TRBV18 and TRBJ2-7; TCRdb indicates TRBD1, and absent DNA this call remains unverified. The CDR3 loop spans 14 amino acids. Germline loops: CDR1 KGHSH, CDR2 LQKENI.

V gene TRBV5-1 combines with J gene TRBJ1-2; TCRdb reports TRBD1, a call that lacks DNA to check it against. CDR3 length equals 15 residues. Germline-derived CDR1 and CDR2 are SGHRS and YFSETQ. This CDR3 is CASRGGQDPLYGYTF.

The rearrangement uses TRBV5-1 and TRBJ1-2; TCRdb outputs TRBD1, but without DNA this stays unchecked. From germline, CDR1 is SGHRS and CDR2 YFSETQ. The CDR3 consists of 15 residues. The CDR3 region is CASSQDGTGAYGYTF.

The rearrangement uses TRBV7-7 and TRBJ2-1; TCRdb's D call of TRBD2 is untestable without DNA. Germline CDR1 and CDR2: SSHAT and FNYEAQ (reference sequence). The CDR3 loop spans 17 amino acids. CDR3 amino acids: CASSSMGPDFTYNEQFF.

The chain uses TRBV10-1 and TRBJ2-1; TCRdb picks TRBD1, but there is no DNA to check that call. The germline gives CDR1 WNHNN, CDR2 SYGVQD (reference sequence). The CDR3 is 12 residues long. This CDR3 reads CASSESAHEQFF.

This chain links TRBV30 with TRBJ1-4; as DNA is missing, the TRBD1 call by TCRdb cannot be tested. The germline V gene encodes CDR1 GTSNPN and CDR2 SVGIG (reference sequence). There are 14 residues in the CDR3. CDR3: CAWTQDAGNEKLFF.

The chain recombines TRBV5-1 with TRBJ2-1; TCRdb names TRBD1, which stays unverified in the absence of DNA. There are 16 residues in the CDR3. Germline V gene lookup returns CDR1 SGHRS and CDR2 YFSETQ. The chain's CDR3 is CASSLADGAKGNEQFF.

The chain carries TRBV5-1 and TRBJ2-2; TCRdb's D call, TRBD1, is unchecked because there is no DNA. The CDR3 runs 15 residues. The germline V gene has CDR1 SGHRS and CDR2 YFSETQ. The CDR3 sequence is CATTQSGTNTGELFF.

The chain employs TRBV20-1 and TRBJ1-2; the TRBD1 assignment by TCRdb is unverifiable without DNA. Germline loops: CDR1 DFQATT, CDR2 SNEGSKA (reference sequence). This CDR3 comprises 15 residues. CDR3 region: CSARDVGEPGYGYTF.

V gene TRBV6-5 combines with J gene TRBJ1-5; as DNA is missing, the TRBD1 call by TCRdb cannot be tested. Per germline, CDR1 MNHEY and CDR2 SVGAGI. There are 13 residues in the CDR3. The chain's CDR3 is CASSRTGVQPQHF.

The V and J genes are TRBV13 and TRBJ2-3. The CDR3 has 12 residues. Germline values: CDR1 PRHDT, CDR2 FYEKMQ (reference sequence). The CDR3 sequence is CASSLDAHTQYF.

This chain joins TRBV5-1 and TRBJ2-7. The germline gives CDR1 SGHRS, CDR2 YFSETQ. The CDR3 has 11 residues. The CDR3: CASSAEDEQYF.

The chain is built from TRBV12-3 or TRBV12-4 and TRBJ2-3; TCRdb's D gene call, TRBD2, goes unchecked for lack of DNA. This CDR3 region has 15 residues. The CDR3 reads CASSPGLAGRRKQYF.